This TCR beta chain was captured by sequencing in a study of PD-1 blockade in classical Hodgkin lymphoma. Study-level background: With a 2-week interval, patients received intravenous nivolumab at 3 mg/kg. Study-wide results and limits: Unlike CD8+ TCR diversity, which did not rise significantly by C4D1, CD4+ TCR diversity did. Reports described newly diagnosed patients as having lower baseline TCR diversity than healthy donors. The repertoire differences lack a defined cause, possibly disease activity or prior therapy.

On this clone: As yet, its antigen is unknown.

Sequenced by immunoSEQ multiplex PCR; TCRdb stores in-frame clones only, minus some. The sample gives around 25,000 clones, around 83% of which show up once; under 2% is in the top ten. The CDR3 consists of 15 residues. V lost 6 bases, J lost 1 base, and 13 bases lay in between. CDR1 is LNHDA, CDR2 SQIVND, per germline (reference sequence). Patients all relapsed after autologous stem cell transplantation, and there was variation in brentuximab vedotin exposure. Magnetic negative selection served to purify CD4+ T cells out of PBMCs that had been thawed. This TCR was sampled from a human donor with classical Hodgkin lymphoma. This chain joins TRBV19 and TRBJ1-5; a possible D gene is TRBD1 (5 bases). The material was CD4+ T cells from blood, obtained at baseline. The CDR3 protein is CASRPMGDSNQPQHF. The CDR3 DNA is TGTGCCAGTAGACCCATGGGGGACAGCAATCAGCCCCAGCATTTT. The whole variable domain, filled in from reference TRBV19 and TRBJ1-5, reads DGGITQSPKYLFRKEGQNVTLSCEQNLNHDAMYWYRQDPGQGLRLIYYSQIVNDFQKGDIAEGYSVSREKKESFPLTVTSAQKNPTAFYLCASRPMGDSNQPQHFGDGTRLSIL.